Listed below are T cell receptor beta chains from one sample, sequenced in a study of type 1 regulatory T cells. TCRdb called the reads again in MiXCR, with one record for every CDR3 protein. The table shows some 25,000 distinct CDR3 sequences, with about two thirds occurring only once. No antigen has been assigned to these receptors. The specimen sequenced was cultured T cells, either the whole culture or a sorted T cell fraction (not recorded which). The receptors derive from a human donor in good health. Both conserved end residues are part of each CDR3. The D gene is left open where the match is weak. Clone size is stated in some rows and not others, as once, few, many or a class when expanded.

D gene | clone size | J gene | V gene | CDR3 protein | CDR3 DNA
. | . | TRBJ1-5 | TRBV20-1 | CSASDRGGKADTQHF | TGCAGTGCTAGTGATCGCGGGGGCAAGGCAGATACGCAGCATTTT
. | . | TRBJ2-1 | TRBV6-2/TRBV6-3 | CASSPSIPSSSYNEQFF | TGTGCCAGCAGTCCTTCCATCCCGAGTAGTTCCTACAATGAGCAGTTCTTC
. | . | TRBJ1-2 | TRBV27 | CASTPHFTF | TGTGCCAGCACCCCCCACTTTACCTTC
TRBD2 | . | TRBJ2-5 | TRBV11-3 | CASSPLVASGAQETQYF | TGTGCCAGCAGCCCGCTGGTGGCCAGCGGGGCGCAAGAGACCCAGTACTTC
TRBD2 | once | TRBJ2-3 | TRBV28 | CASSDPGLADTQYF | TGTGCCAGCAGCGATCCGGGACTAGCAGATACGCAGTATTTT
. | . | TRBJ2-5 | TRBV2 | CASTFTRLTGETQYF | TGTGCCAGCACCTTTACCCGACTGACCGGAGAGACCCAGTACTTC
. | once | TRBJ1-1 | TRBV12-3/TRBV12-4 | CASSLDSGPRAFF | TGTGCCAGCAGTTTAGATAGTGGTCCTAGGGCTTTCTTT
. | . | TRBJ2-6 | TRBV20-1 | CSAREGVRFTGANVLTF | TGCAGTGCTAGAGAGGGAGTGAGGTTTACTGGGGCCAACGTCCTGACTTTC
. | . | TRBJ1-3 | TRBV10-3 | CAISEGQNVGNTIYF | TGTGCCATCAGTGAGGGACAGAATGTCGGAAACACCATATATTTT
. | . | TRBJ2-7 | TRBV29-1 | CSELRHRAYEQYF | TGCAGCGAACTCCGGCACAGGGCCTACGAGCAGTACTTC
. | . | TRBJ1-2 | TRBV18 | CASSPTENYGYTF | TGTGCCAGCTCACCAACGGAGAACTATGGCTACACCTTC
. | . | TRBJ2-3 | TRBV7-9 | CASSSTTGSTDTQYF | TGTGCCAGCAGCTCTACCACGGGTAGCACAGATACGCAGTATTTT
. | . | TRBJ1-1 | TRBV7-3 | CASSLNSVNTEAFF | TGTGCCAGCAGCTTAAATTCGGTGAACACTGAAGCTTTCTTT
. | . | TRBJ2-7 | TRBV7-9 | CASSLGDIRYEQYF | TGTGCCAGCAGCCTAGGGGACATCCGATACGAGCAGTACTTC
. | . | TRBJ1-2 | TRBV29-1 | CSVDINYGYTF | TGCAGCGTTGACATTAACTATGGCTACACCTTC
. | . | TRBJ2-1 | TRBV11-2 | CASSPQWGYNEQFF | TGTGCCAGCAGCCCCCAATGGGGATACAATGAGCAGTTCTTC
TRBD1 | . | TRBJ1-1 | TRBV18 | CASSRSRGLGTEAFF | TGTGCCAGCTCTCGTTCCAGGGGGCTGGGCACTGAAGCTTTCTTT
. | . | TRBJ2-1 | TRBV12-3/TRBV12-4 | CASSPAGGAYNEQFF | TGTGCCAGCAGTCCCGCAGGGGGGGCATACAATGAGCAGTTCTTC
. | . | TRBJ2-2 | TRBV12-3/TRBV12-4 | CASSFGGTANTGELFF | TGTGCCAGCAGTTTCGGGGGAACAGCGAACACCGGGGAGCTGTTTTTT
TRBD1 | . | TRBJ1-5 | TRBV4-1 | CASSKGFGGTGSNQPQHF | TGCGCCAGCAGCAAAGGGTTCGGAGGGACAGGGAGCAATCAGCCCCAGCATTTT
TRBD2 | . | TRBJ2-1 | TRBV7-2 | CASSLSGGDYNEQFF | TGTGCCAGCAGCCTTAGCGGGGGGGACTACAATGAGCAGTTCTTC
. | . | TRBJ1-5 | TRBV5-1 | CASSLALDTNQPQHF | TGCGCCAGCAGCTTGGCCCTAGACACGAATCAGCCCCAGCATTTT
TRBD2 | . | TRBJ2-2 | TRBV19 | CASSILRLAGVSEELFF | TGTGCCAGTAGTATTCTTAGACTAGCGGGGGTATCGGAGGAGCTGTTTTTT
. | . | TRBJ1-2 | TRBV5-1 | CASSLVRTGKFYYGYTF | TGCGCCAGCAGCTTGGTACGAACCGGGAAGTTTTACTATGGCTACACCTTC
. | . | TRBJ1-2 | TRBV5-1 | CASSALRRGNYGYTF | TGCGCCAGCAGCGCACTTAGACGGGGGAACTATGGCTACACCTTC
. | . | TRBJ1-2 | TRBV5-5 | CASSSLGRVDGYTF | TGTGCCAGCAGCTCCCTCGGGAGGGTTGATGGCTACACCTTC
. | . | TRBJ1-1 | TRBV20-1 | CSARDQGTLGTEAFF | TGCAGTGCTAGAGATCAAGGGACCCTGGGCACTGAAGCTTTCTTT
. | . | TRBJ1-1 | TRBV24-1 | CATSDPGTGAFF | TGTGCCACCAGTGATCCCGGGACGGGGGCTTTCTTT
. | . | TRBJ2-1 | TRBV5-1 | CASSLGTSYNEQFF | TGCGCCAGCAGCCTCGGGACTTCCTACAATGAGCAGTTCTTC
. | . | TRBJ1-6 | TRBV12-3/TRBV12-4 | CASSFGKSSPLHF | TGTGCCAGCAGTTTCGGGAAGAGCTCACCCCTCCACTTT
. | . | TRBJ1-1 | TRBV7-6 | CASSLGLWGTEAFF | TGTGCCAGCAGCTTGGGTCTTTGGGGGACTGAAGCTTTCTTT
. | . | TRBJ2-1 | TRBV28 | CASSGPGRNEQFF | TGTGCCAGCAGTGGCCCTGGGCGTAATGAGCAGTTCTTC
TRBD2 | . | TRBJ2-2 | TRBV10-3 | CAISGLAGPTGELFF | TGTGCCATCAGTGGACTAGCGGGCCCCACCGGGGAGCTGTTTTTT
. | . | TRBJ1-5 | TRBV6-2/TRBV6-3 | CAGRRFQPQHF | TGTGCCGGGCGTAGGTTCCAGCCCCAGCATTTT
. | medium-sized | TRBJ2-7 | TRBV12-3/TRBV12-4 | CASSPSGGAVYEQYF | TGTGCCAGCAGTCCCAGTGGGGGGGCAGTCTACGAGCAGTACTTC
. | . | TRBJ1-3 | TRBV5-1 | CASSFLGQGNTIYF | TGCGCCAGCAGCTTCTTAGGGCAGGGAAACACCATATATTTT
. | . | TRBJ1-1 | TRBV5-1 | CASSKAGLRAFF | TGCGCCAGCAGCAAGGCCGGGTTGAGGGCTTTCTTT
TRBD2 | . | TRBJ2-7 | TRBV6-5 | CASSYSSGGLYEQYF | TGTGCCAGCAGTTACTCGAGCGGGGGCCTATACGAGCAGTACTTC
. | . | TRBJ2-3 | TRBV6-1 | CASSPVSDTQYF | TGTGCCAGCAGTCCTGTGTCAGATACGCAGTATTTT
. | . | TRBJ2-7 | TRBV5-1 | CASSLKPSPSYEQYF | TGCGCCAGCAGCTTGAAGCCCTCCCCTTCCTACGAGCAGTACTTC
. | few | TRBJ1-6 | TRBV3-1 | CASSPTAYNSPLHF | TGTGCCAGCAGCCCGACAGCCTATAATTCACCCCTCCACTTT
. | . | TRBJ1-1 | TRBV7-2 | CASSLAYRVVAFF | TGTGCCAGCAGCTTAGCCTACAGGGTAGTGGCTTTCTTT
TRBD2 | . | TRBJ2-3 | TRBV7-2 | CASSPAGEQDTQYF | TGTGCCAGCAGCCCTGCGGGGGAACAAGATACGCAGTATTTT
. | . | TRBJ1-1 | TRBV28 | CASNPFPGRNMNTEAFF | TGTGCCAGCAATCCCTTCCCCGGACGCAACATGAACACTGAAGCTTTCTTT
. | once | TRBJ1-4 | TRBV5-4 | CASSLAGGLEKLFF | TGTGCCAGCAGCTTGGCCGGTGGTCTTGAAAAACTGTTTTTT
. | . | TRBJ1-1 | TRBV29-1 | CSVEEGEAFF | TGCAGCGTTGAAGAGGGTGAAGCTTTCTTT